Presented here are 30 T cell receptor beta chains from one specimen sequenced in a study of blood T cell repertoires in COVID-19 (dated by TCRdb to between 2020 and 2021). The library relied on the immunoSEQ multiplex PCR assay. Imported from immuneACCESS, the table was reduced by TCRdb to in-frame sequences with V and J called. These copies leave out some clones; in studies compared against another copy, an unresolved V gene accounts for under half, and the cause of the remainder is not known. The sample records approximately 54,000 clones, about 82% of which are singletons. The ten largest make up about 15% of the sample. Sequenced material: peripheral blood. These receptors all stem from a human donor in a cohort sampled during active COVID-19.

The chain is built from TRBV5-1 and TRBJ2-5; 11 bases are shared with TRBD1. This CDR3 is 16 amino acids long. Germline assignment: CDR1 SGHRS and CDR2 YFSETQ. J lost 7 bases, V lost 0 bases, and 8 bases had no gene match. CDR3 in amino acids: CASSLGYPGTGGTQYF. As DNA, the CDR3 is TGCGCCAGCAGCTTGGGGTATCCTGGGACAGGGGGGACCCAGTACTTC.

This sequence joins TRBV11-2 and TRBJ1-1; D gene uncertain. The CDR3 totals 14 residues. Trimming stripped 0 bases from V and 10 bases from J, with 15 bases between. Germline CDR1 reads SGHAT; CDR2 reads FQNNGV. CDR3 in amino acids: CASSLDVAGPAAFF. The CDR3 DNA sequence: TGTGCCAGCAGCTTAGATGTCGCAGGTCCCGCAGCTTTCTTT.

V usage is TRBV5-6 and J usage is TRBJ1-5, with a possible D match to TRBD1 (5 bases). V was shortened by 0 bases and J by 3 bases, with 7 bases between the two germline ends. Germline V gene data show CDR1 as SGHDT and CDR2 as YYEEEE. The CDR3 runs to 14 residues. CDR3 DNA: TGTGCCAGCAGCTTGGAGGGGTACAATCAGCCCCAGCATTTT. Translation: CASSLEGYNQPQHF.

This chain joins TRBV7-8 and TRBJ2-5; no clear D. This CDR3 is built from 13 residues. Germline CDR1 and CDR2: SGHVS and FQNEAQ. V was cut by 3 bases and J by 2 bases, with 7 bases left in between. DNA for the CDR3: TGTGCCAGCAGCTTGGCTCCACAAGAGACCCAGTACTTC. As protein: CASSLAPQETQYF.

The V call is TRBV4-3, the J call TRBJ1-6; 7 nucleotides align to TRBD1. In germline, CDR1 is LGHNA, CDR2 YSLEER. There are 18 residues in the CDR3. J gave up 4 bases and V 0 bases, and 9 bases lay outside the gene matches. The CDR3 DNA reads TGCGCCAGCAGCCAAGATCCCAAGACAGGGTTATATAATTCACCCCTCCACTTT. This sequence encodes CASSQDPKTGLYNSPLHF.

V usage is TRBV7-6 and J usage is TRBJ2-5; 9 bases align to TRBD1. The germline gives CDR1 SGHVS, CDR2 FNYEAQ. This CDR3 region has 18 residues. The V segment lost 1 base and the J segment 1 base; nucleotides outside the gene matches: 10. CDR3 sequence (DNA): TGTGCCAGCAGCTTAGAATTACAGGGGGCGACCCCCCAAGAGACCCAGTACTTC. Its protein product is CASSLELQGATPQETQYF.

This chain uses TRBV2 with TRBJ2-2, with D maybe TRBD2 (5 bases). This CDR3 region has 12 residues. The ends were cut back, 9 bases at V and 4 bases at J, with 9 bases in the middle. Germline-derived CDR1 and CDR2 are SNHLY and FYNNEI. The CDR3 bases are TGTGCCAGTGGGAGTCTCACCGGGGAGCTGTTTTTT. It encodes CASGSLTGELFF.

The chain is built from TRBV19 and TRBJ2-5; D is unresolved. Deletions cut 8 bases from V and 4 bases from J, with 8 bases between. In germline, CDR1 is LNHDA, CDR2 SQIVND (reference sequence). This CDR3 region has 11 residues. The DNA of the CDR3 is TGTGCCAGTCGGGTTGCAGAGACCCAGTACTTC. Translation gives CASRVAETQYF.

This chain uses TRBV6-2 or TRBV6-3 with TRBJ2-2; tentative D call: TRBD2 (7 bases). This CDR3 has 15 residues. Between the trimmed V and J ends, which lost 3 bases and 7 bases, there was a span of 15 bases. In germline, CDR1 is MNHEY, CDR2 SVGEGT. The CDR3 DNA follows: TGTGCCAGCAGTTATGTCGGGGGGCAAGGCGGGGAGCTGTTTTTT. Translation: CASSYVGGQGGELFF.

The CDR3: CASSVRQRPYEQYF. The CDR3 coding sequence is TGTGCCAGCAGTGTCCGACAGCGTCCCTACGAGCAGTACTTC. The chain links TRBV6-2 or TRBV6-3 to TRBJ2-7; a weak D match, TRBD1 (5 bases). The CDR3 covers 14 residues. Germline V gene data show CDR1 as MNHEY and CDR2 as SVGEGT. Trimming removed 5 bases at V and 2 bases at J, with 13 bases between.

This chain connects TRBV7-8 to TRBJ2-1; the match to TRBD2 covers 11 bases. The trim removed 4 bases at V and 4 bases at J, leaving 6 bases unmatched. Germline CDR1 is SGHVS and CDR2 is FQNEAQ. The CDR3 is 16 amino acids. The CDR3 DNA is TGTGCCAGCAGCTCAAATCGACTAGCGGGATACAATGAGCAGTTCTTC. This gives the protein CASSSNRLAGYNEQFF.

V and J are TRBV6-6 and TRBJ2-3; 8 bases align to TRBD1. The CDR3 sequence is 14 residues long. The germline V gene encodes CDR1 MNHNY and CDR2 SVGAGI (reference sequence). Trimming cost V 6 bases and J 6 bases; bases outside gene matches: 8. The CDR3 protein is CASSPHDRGDTQYF. CDR3 nucleotides: TGTGCCAGCAGCCCCCACGACAGGGGCGATACGCAGTATTTT.

This chain connects TRBV4-3 to TRBJ2-7; 13 nucleotides match TRBD2. V lost 4 bases and J lost 6; bases outside the gene matches: 6. The CDR3 totals 15 residues. Germline CDR1 is LGHNA and CDR2 is YSLEER. For the CDR3, the DNA is TGCGCCAGCAGCCTAGGACTAGCGGGGGTCCTCGAGCAGTACTTC. As protein: CASSLGLAGVLEQYF.

CDR3 region: CSVTTGQGTEAFF. CDR3 in DNA: TGCAGCGTGACGACAGGTCAGGGCACTGAAGCTTTCTTT. The gene calls are TRBV29-1 and TRBJ1-1; a possible D gene is TRBD1 (6 bases). CDR3 length: 13 residues. Trimming removed 6 bases from V and 4 bases from J, with 15 bases in between. The germline V gene has CDR1 SQVTM and CDR2 ANQGSEA.

This chain links TRBV30 with TRBJ2-5; D uncertain. The CDR3 runs 11 residues. Per the germline V gene, CDR1 is GTSNPN and CDR2 is SVGIG (reference sequence). CDR3 sequence: CASADQETQYF. In DNA, the CDR3 is TGTGCTTCCGCGGATCAAGAGACCCAGTACTTC. Together with reference TRBV30 and TRBJ2-5, the CDR3 gives the full variable domain: SQTIHQWPATLVQPVGSPLSLECTVEGTSNPNLYWYRQAAGRGLQLLFYSVGIGQISSEVPQNLSASRPQDRQFILSSKKLLLSDSGFYLCASADQETQYFGPGTRLLVL.

This chain joins TRBV9 and TRBJ2-1; TRBD2 is a possible D gene (5 bases). Between the trimmed V and J ends, which lost 0 bases and 4 bases, there was a span of 5 bases. This CDR3 is 13 amino acids long. From germline, CDR1 is SGDLS and CDR2 YYNGEE. DNA for the CDR3: TGTGCCAGCAGCGTAGGGACTTACAATGAGCAGTTCTTC. This sequence encodes CASSVGTYNEQFF.

The chain has TRBV2 and TRBJ2-7, with no clear D. Trimming removed 3 bases at V and 4 bases at J, with 16 bases between. This CDR3 has 15 residues. The germline gives CDR1 SNHLY, CDR2 FYNNEI. CDR3 protein: CASSDLVTGLYEQYF. For the CDR3, the DNA is TGTGCCAGCAGTGATTTGGTCACGGGTTTATACGAGCAGTACTTC.

The chain carries TRBV4-1 and TRBJ1-4, with D unclear. The V gene lost 3 bases and the J gene lost 4 bases, with 9 bases spanning the gap. Germline lookup yields CDR1 MGHRA and CDR2 YSYEKL. CDR3 length: 14 amino acids. Written as DNA, the CDR3 is TGCGCCAGCAGCCAGCCCCAACATAATGAAAAACTGTTTTTT. Residues: CASSQPQHNEKLFF.

The sample holds one count of this clone. CDR3 in amino acids: CASSPRGEEDWGTQYF. CDR3 nucleotide sequence: TGTGCCAGCAGTCCTCGAGGGGAGGAGGATTGGGGGACCCAGTACTTC. V gene TRBV27 combines with J gene TRBJ2-5; maybe TRBD2 (6 bases). CDR1 is MNHEY and CDR2 is SMNVEV in the germline V gene (reference sequence). The CDR3 spans 16 residues. Trimming removed 5 bases from V and 7 bases from J, with 23 bases in between.

The chain has TRBV11-2 and TRBJ2-4, with TRBD1 matching 7 bases. This CDR3 has 16 residues. Germline assignment: CDR1 SGHAT and CDR2 FQNNGV. J was trimmed by 0 bases and V by 4 bases; bases with no gene match: 6. CDR3 amino acids: CASSSLRGRAKNIQYF. DNA for the CDR3: TGTGCCAGCAGCTCCTTGAGGGGGCGAGCCAAAAACATTCAGTACTTC.

This clone is a singleton in its sample. The rearrangement uses TRBV28 and TRBJ1-2; TRBD1 aligns across 7 bases. Germline V gene data show CDR1 as MDHEN and CDR2 as SYDVKM. Trimming took 5 bases from V and 5 from J; bases not matched to a gene: 5. CDR3 length: 13 amino acids. Here the CDR3 DNA reads TGTGCCAGCAGTCCCACAGGGGCTTATGGCTACACCTTC. Its protein is CASSPTGAYGYTF.

The V call is TRBV5-4, the J call TRBJ1-2, with D perhaps matching TRBD1 (5 bases). V was cut by 0 bases and J by 5 bases, with 14 bases left in between. The CDR3 has 15 amino acids. Germline-derived CDR1 and CDR2 are SGHNT and YYREEE (reference sequence). The CDR3 bases are TGTGCCAGCAGCTTGGTGGCAAGCAGGGCTTATGGCTACACCTTC. Translated: CASSLVASRAYGYTF.

This rearrangement joins TRBV2 to TRBJ1-5; D unresolved. This CDR3 region has 15 residues. V lost 4 bases, J lost 0 bases, and 10 bases lay in between. Looked up from germline, CDR1 is SNHLY and CDR2 is FYNNEI. CDR3 coding DNA: TGTGCCAGCAGTGGACACTTATTTAGCAATCAGCCCCAGCATTTT. It yields the protein CASSGHLFSNQPQHF.

The rearrangement links TRBV5-1 to TRBJ2-7; 13 nucleotides line up with TRBD2. CDR3 length equals 19 residues. V gave up 3 bases and J gave up 0 bases; unmatched junction bases: 12. The germline CDR1 and CDR2 sequences are SGHRS and YFSETQ. The CDR3 bases are TGCGCCAGCAGCTGGGGATCCGGGACTAGCGGGACCTTCTCCTACGAGCAGTACTTC. It specifies CASSWGSGTSGTFSYEQYF.

The chain combines TRBV20-1 with TRBJ2-5, with D hard to call. The CDR3 spans 11 residues. Trimming cost V 2 bases and J 5 bases, with 6 bases left between them. Germline assignment: CDR1 DFQATT and CDR2 SNEGSKA (reference sequence). CDR3 nucleotides: TGCAGTGCTAGACTTCGTGAGACCCAGTACTTC. This sequence encodes CSARLRETQYF.

V is TRBV19 and J is TRBJ2-7; the match to TRBD1 covers 7 bases. The CDR3 runs to 13 residues. Germline CDR1 is LNHDA and CDR2 is SQIVND (reference sequence). The V and J ends lost 4 bases and 4 bases, in that order; junction bases with no gene match: 4. Here the CDR3 reads CASSRGQKYEQYF. In DNA, the CDR3 is TGTGCCAGTAGTAGGGGACAGAAGTACGAGCAGTACTTC. The full variable domain, its missing parts supplied by reference TRBV19 and TRBJ2-7, is DGGITQSPKYLFRKEGQNVTLSCEQNLNHDAMYWYRQDPGQGLRLIYYSQIVNDFQKGDIAEGYSVSREKKESFPLTVTSAQKNPTAFYLCASSRGQKYEQYFGPGTRLTVT.

V gene TRBV29-1 combines with J gene TRBJ1-1; 7 nucleotides agree with TRBD1. The germline gives CDR1 SQVTM, CDR2 ANQGSEA. The V segment lost 7 bases and the J segment 5 bases; nucleotides outside the gene matches: 10. The CDR3 runs 13 residues. Here the CDR3 DNA reads TGCAGCGCACATGACAGGGTCAAGACTGAAGCTTTCTTT. Translation gives CSAHDRVKTEAFF.

The rearrangement uses TRBV14 and TRBJ2-7; TRBD1 matches at 9 bases. Trimming removed 4 bases from V and 2 bases from J; junction bases left unmatched: 6. The CDR3 has 15 residues. Germline CDR1 and CDR2: SGHDN and FVKESK. The CDR3 loop reads CASSRPGTGPYEQYF. The CDR3 coding sequence is TGTGCCAGCAGCCGGCCCGGGACAGGGCCCTACGAGCAGTACTTC.

The rearrangement uses TRBV4-2 and TRBJ2-5; TRBD2 aligns across 14 bases. The CDR3 covers 17 residues. V was clipped by 4 bases and J by 2 bases; unmatched bases: 6. The germline V gene encodes CDR1 LGHNA and CDR2 YNFKEQ. The DNA of the CDR3 is TGTGCCAGCAGCCCACGGACTAGCGGGGGGACGCAAGAGACCCAGTACTTC. Its translation is CASSPRTSGGTQETQYF.

The chain carries TRBV7-2 and TRBJ2-1, with 8 positions matching TRBD1. This CDR3 is built from 14 residues. With 3 bases clipped from V and 4 bases from J, the junction kept 2 bases outside the gene matches. Germline lookup yields CDR1 SGHTA and CDR2 FQGNSA. The CDR3 coding sequence is TGTGCCAGCAGCTTGGACAGGGTGTACAATGAGCAGTTCTTC. Its translation: CASSLDRVYNEQFF.